This T cell receptor beta chain was recorded in a study of T cells in pancreatic ductal adenocarcinoma. The study, taken as a whole, reports: Tumors hold more CD45RO+ effector T cells, which may bias toward lower diversity. Results skew toward the minority of patients with early-stage disease. Compared with tumor, blood showed more total productive templates and roughly 8-fold more clonotypes. Tumor and blood clonality did not differ significantly, about 0.11 versus 0.078.

Trimming cost V 4 bases and J 8 bases; bases outside gene matches: 5. CDR3 length: 13 residues. The germline gives CDR1 SGHNT, CDR2 YYREEE (reference sequence). Surgery without prior neoadjuvant therapy was the treatment of the selected pancreatic ductal adenocarcinoma patients. With respect to this clone: Its specificity is not known.

Clones were read by immunoSEQ multiplex PCR, and TCRdb kept only the in-frame ones, dropping some. The top ten clones hold about 3% of a sample with around 100,000 clones, around 96% of them seen once. This clonotype originated in a human donor with pancreatic ductal adenocarcinoma. Sample: PBMCs. The V gene is TRBV5-4, the J gene TRBJ1-2; 10 positions agree with TRBD1. The CDR3 loop reads CASSIDRGHGYTF. The CDR3 DNA reads TGTGCCAGCAGCATAGACAGGGGGCACGGCTACACCTTC.